The 23 T cell receptor beta chains reported below all come from one sample, sequenced in a study of T-cell memory formation after mild COVID-19. TCRdb reprocessed the 5' RACE reads with MiXCR, giving one entry per CDR3 protein. The sample lists under 250,000 distinct CDR3 sequences, about 10% occurring once. The sample consisted of PBMCs or a T cell subset sorted from them (not recorded which). These receptors all come from a man between 18 and 35 years old who had mild COVID-19 (a few samples of this study predate the infection). Cell type and time point are not known.

The gene calls are TRBV7-9 and TRBJ2-3, with D unresolved. V lost 0 bases and J 5 bases, leaving 12 bases between the germline ends. Germline V gene data show CDR1 as SEHNR and CDR2 as FQNEAQ (reference sequence). This CDR3 has 15 amino acids. The CDR3 loop reads CASSLAMGGEDTQYF. The CDR3 DNA reads as TGTGCCAGCAGCTTAGCGATGGGTGGGGAAGATACGCAGTATTTT.

This chain uses TRBV15 with TRBJ2-1; 7 bases map to TRBD2. This CDR3 has 15 amino acids. Germline CDR1 is LNHNV and CDR2 is YYDKDF (reference sequence). Trimming at V came to 9 bases and at J to 3 bases, leaving 11 bases not matched to a gene. The chain's CDR3 is CATKLFTGGYNEQFF. CDR3 coding DNA: TGTGCCACGAAACTCTTTACGGGAGGCTACAATGAGCAGTTCTTC.

This clonotype was seen many times. V and J are TRBV7-8 and TRBJ1-5; D unresolved. Trimming stripped 3 bases from V and 2 bases from J, with 8 bases between. This CDR3 has 14 residues. Germline CDR1 is SGHVS and CDR2 is FQNEAQ. The CDR3 DNA reads TGTGCCAGCAGCTTGGGGATCCGCAATCAGCCCCAGCATTTT. Translated: CASSLGIRNQPQHF. The complete variable domain, with remaining parts taken from reference TRBV7-8 and TRBJ1-5, reads GAGVSQSPRYKVAKRGQDVALRCDPISGHVSLFWYQQALGQGPEFLTYFQNEAQLDKSGLPSDRFFAERPEGSVSTLKIQRTQQEDSAVYLCASSLGIRNQPQHFGDGTRLSIL.

V usage is TRBV28 and J usage is TRBJ1-4, with 10 bases identical to TRBD1. There are 17 residues in the CDR3. CDR1 and CDR2 (germline): MDHEN, SYDVKM. V gave up 3 bases and J gave up 8 bases; unmatched junction bases: 12. CDR3 sequence: CASSFGGETGGEEKLFF. As DNA, the CDR3 is TGTGCCAGCAGTTTTGGCGGGGAGACAGGGGGCGAAGAAAAACTGTTTTTT.

This clonotype was detected many times. This chain uses TRBV5-6 with TRBJ1-2; tentative D call: TRBD1 (5 bases). The CDR3 is 13 residues long. V lost 3 bases, J lost 0 bases, and 6 bases lay in between. Germline V gene sequence: CDR1 SGHDT, CDR2 YYEEEE. In nucleotides, the CDR3 is TGTGCCAGCAGCTCGGGACCTAACTATGGCTACACCTTC. This gives the protein CASSSGPNYGYTF.

V is TRBV5-1 and J is TRBJ2-3; 9 bases agree with TRBD1. The trim removed 3 bases at V and 0 bases at J, leaving 5 bases unmatched. CDR1 and CDR2 from the germline V gene are SGHRS and YFSETQ. The length of the CDR3 is 16 residues. The CDR3 DNA is TGCGCCAGCAGCTCGCCCGGGACAGGGAGCACAGATACGCAGTATTTT. As protein: CASSSPGTGSTDTQYF.

There are many counts of this clonotype. The rearrangement links TRBV6-5 to TRBJ2-5, with unresolved D. The CDR3 runs to 13 residues. The germline V gene has CDR1 MNHEY and CDR2 SVGAGI. V shed 7 bases and J shed 5 bases, with 14 bases lying between them. The CDR3 DNA reads as TGTGCCAGCACCCCGGTAGCCGGGGAGACCCAGTACTTC. Protein sequence: CASTPVAGETQYF.

This clonotype showed up just once. The J gene is TRBJ1-3, the V gene TRBV13; D call uncertain. The CDR3 runs to 15 residues. Germline loops: CDR1 PRHDT, CDR2 FYEKMQ (reference sequence). Trimming took 0 bases from V and 4 from J, leaving 10 bases between them. The CDR3 nucleotides are TGTGCCAGCAGCTTAGGGCCTAAAAAGGGAAACACCATATATTTT. It codes for CASSLGPKKGNTIYF.

V is TRBV10-3 and J is TRBJ2-7; the D gene is possibly TRBD2 (5 bases). This CDR3 comprises 13 residues. Germline CDR1 and CDR2: ENHRY and SYGVKD. V was trimmed by 2 bases and J by 3 bases, leaving 8 bases between them. CDR3 region: CAISEAGLYEQYF. The CDR3 nucleotides are TGTGCCATCAGTGAGGCAGGACTCTACGAGCAGTACTTC.

This clonotype occurred a few times. The chain couples TRBV20-1 to TRBJ1-1; a weak D match, TRBD1 (6 bases). CDR1 is DFQATT, CDR2 SNEGSKA, per germline (reference sequence). V lost 6 bases and J lost 6, with 14 bases in between. CDR3 length equals 12 residues. The CDR3 sequence is CSARGGRSEAFF. DNA for the CDR3: TGCAGTGCCCGAGGGGGGCGGTCTGAAGCTTTCTTT.

The CDR3 loop reads CASSPPSAGEGFF. The DNA for the CDR3 is TGTGCCAGCTCACCACCGTCGGCAGGGGAGGGTTTCTTT. The chain links TRBV18 to TRBJ1-1; the D gene is possibly TRBD1 (6 bases). The CDR3 consists of 13 residues. Trimming stripped 0 bases from V and 13 bases from J, with 15 bases between. Germline V gives CDR1 KGHSH, CDR2 LQKENI.

In its sample, this clonotype was seen a few times. The V call is TRBV5-1, the J call TRBJ2-3, with 9 bases that match TRBD2. The germline V gene has CDR1 SGHRS and CDR2 YFSETQ. This CDR3 region has 15 residues. V shed 4 bases, J shed 0 bases, and the junction held 3 bases outside the gene matches. The CDR3 DNA reads TGCGCCAGCAGCGGCGGGGGGGCTAGCACAGATACGCAGTATTTT. Its translation: CASSGGGASTDTQYF.

This clonotype was seen only a few times. V and J are TRBV7-9 and TRBJ2-7; D ambiguous. The CDR3 has 11 residues. Between the trimmed V and J ends, which lost 1 base and 4 bases, there was a span of 2 bases. The germline CDR1 and CDR2 sequences are SEHNR and FQNEAQ (reference sequence). The CDR3 protein is CASSLEYEQYV. The CDR3 DNA reads as TGTGCCAGCAGCTTAGAATACGAGCAGTACGTC.

At least ten counts were recorded for this clonotype. The V gene is TRBV12-3 or TRBV12-4, the J gene TRBJ2-3, with D possibly matching TRBD1 (5 bases). Trimming left V 6 bases short and J 1 base short, with 14 bases between. The CDR3 runs 15 residues. CDR3 residues: CASSLDLTGTDTQYF. CDR3 in DNA: TGTGCCAGCAGCCTTGATTTGACAGGCACAGATACGCAGTATTTT.

This clonotype appeared a few times. This rearrangement joins TRBV25-1 to TRBJ1-2; maybe TRBD1 (5 bases). Germline lookup yields CDR1 MGHDK and CDR2 SYGVNS. Trimming left V 3 bases short and J 3 bases short, with 11 bases between. The CDR3 sequence is 14 residues long. CDR3 nucleotides: TGTGCCAGCAGTGATGGTAGAGGGGACTATGGCTACACCTTC. This gives the protein CASSDGRGDYGYTF.

The chain recombines TRBV27 with TRBJ2-1; D gene unclear. CDR1 is MNHEY and CDR2 is SMNVEV in the germline V gene (reference sequence). Trimming took off 2 bases at V and 5 bases at J, with 10 bases between the two ends. This CDR3 has 14 amino acids. The CDR3 nucleotides are TGTGCCAGCAGTTTAAGTCAACCCAACAATGAGCAGTTCTTC. Its protein is CASSLSQPNNEQFF.

This chain connects TRBV7-9 to TRBJ1-2, with 9 bases that match TRBD1. The V gene's germline CDR1 is SEHNR and CDR2 FQNEAQ (reference sequence). Trimming removed 4 bases from V and 7 bases from J; junction bases left unmatched: 7. This CDR3 contains 14 residues. This CDR3 is CASSSPGTGFGYTF. The CDR3 DNA sequence: TGTGCCAGCAGCTCCCCAGGGACAGGGTTTGGCTACACCTTC.

V is TRBV5-1 and J is TRBJ2-3, with TRBD2 matching over 9 bases. This CDR3 contains 18 residues. CDR1 and CDR2 from the germline V gene are SGHRS and YFSETQ. The junction had 14 bases not matched to a gene; V was cut back by 4 bases and J by 2 bases. CDR3 bases: TGCGCCAGCAGCCAGCAGCTTAGCGGGGGACCCAACACAGATACGCAGTATTTT. Translation: CASSQQLSGGPNTDTQYF.

This chain uses TRBV6-5 with TRBJ2-7; 8 bases are a match to TRBD2. Germline CDR1 and CDR2: MNHEY and SVGAGI. J gave up 3 bases and V 0 bases, and 4 bases lay outside the gene matches. This CDR3 contains 15 residues. The chain's CDR3 is CASSYSLAGYYEQYF. CDR3 DNA sequence: TGTGCCAGCAGTTACTCCCTAGCGGGCTACTACGAGCAGTACTTC.

The chain links TRBV15 to TRBJ2-2; D possibly corresponds to TRBD1 (5 bases). Per germline, CDR1 LNHNV and CDR2 YYDKDF (reference sequence). Trimming shortened V by 1 base and J by 4 bases, and 13 bases separated the two germline ends. CDR3 length equals 16 residues. In DNA, the CDR3 is TGTGCCACCAGCAGAGCGAAAGGGGTGAGCACCGGGGAGCTGTTTTTT. Translating gives CATSRAKGVSTGELFF.

This clonotype was seen only a few times. The CDR3 here is CASSVAGTGKDYGYTF. The DNA for the CDR3 is TGTGCCAGCAGCGTAGCCGGGACAGGGAAGGACTATGGCTACACCTTC. The chain recombines TRBV9 with TRBJ1-2; 9 bases match TRBD1. This CDR3 is built from 16 residues. The J segment lost 3 bases and the V segment lost 0 bases, leaving 6 bases of the junction unmatched. Per germline, CDR1 SGDLS and CDR2 YYNGEE.

This chain links TRBV5-1 with TRBJ2-5; possible D gene TRBD2, 5 bases. The CDR3 is 15 residues long. V was pared by 4 bases and J by 5 bases, with 18 bases between. Germline lookup yields CDR1 SGHRS and CDR2 YFSETQ. The CDR3 loop reads CASSIGLPDRETQYF. The CDR3 DNA sequence: TGCGCCAGCAGCATAGGACTTCCCGATAGGGAGACCCAGTACTTC.

The chain recombines TRBV9 with TRBJ2-2; tentatively, D is TRBD2 (5 bases). Germline-derived CDR1 and CDR2 are SGDLS and YYNGEE. V was trimmed by 0 bases and J by 3 bases, leaving 6 bases between them. This CDR3 has 14 amino acids. The CDR3 coding sequence is TGTGCCAGCAGCGTAGAGCGGTACACCGGGGAGCTGTTTTTT. Protein: CASSVERYTGELFF.